This T cell receptor (beta chain) comes out of a study of cytomegalovirus exposure and HLA in healthy donors. In the study overall: Early release data held 85 million to 95 million unique TCRs from HLA-typed donors. Broader study findings: Most subjects' HLA-A and HLA-B alleles were reportedly predicted from TCR beta sequences.

The PCR made use of 60 Vbeta and 13 Jbeta primers. Sequencing was performed with immunoSEQ multiplex PCR; in TCRdb, only in-frame clones are kept and a portion is missing. The sample contains under 200,000 clones, 55% to 65% of which appear only once. A word on this clone: Its cognate antigen is unknown.

CDR1 and CDR2 from the germline V gene are SNHLY and FYNNEI. Trimming at V came to 5 bases and at J to 5 bases, leaving 4 bases not matched to a gene. The CDR3 loop spans 15 amino acids. This TCR derives from a man between 40 and 49 years old in good health and CMV-seronegative. The chain couples TRBV2 to TRBJ2-4; 12 bases match TRBD2. The sample consisted of PBMCs. This chain's CDR3 is CASSQTSGRENIQYF. In DNA, the CDR3 is TGTGCCAGCAGTCAGACTAGCGGGAGAGAAAACATTCAGTACTTC.